This T cell receptor beta chain derives from a study of blood T cell repertoires in COVID-19 (dated by TCRdb to 2020 to 2021). Describing the broader study: The collaborator samples originated in the United States, Italy and Spain and spanned the acute and convalescent phases of COVID-19. The material from the prospective study consisted of cDNA or gDNA derived from T cells, B-cell-depleted T cells, or PBMCs. The dataset comprised deeply sampled blood TCRbeta repertoires from subjects exposed to, actively infected with, or recovered from COVID-19. The repertoires were released in a freely available public database meant as a resource for research on the immune response to SARS-CoV-2. Samples came from the ongoing ImmuneRACE study (first 160 participants) plus 1,254 subjects from 6 global collaborators. The sample metadata nearly always contained a de-identified subject ID, COVID-19 status, age in years and sex. HLA class I and class II types, where available, came from metadata supplied by the sample provider rather than from assay-based typing. The full study reports these points: How much clinical and demographic metadata was included differed by source and by participant, and the metadata was provided uncurated.

Whole blood was collected in K2EDTA tubes by collaborating institutions according to the institutions' own protocols. For TCRbeta analysis, collaborators shipped samples in one of three forms: frozen whole blood, isolated PBMCs, or DNA extracted from either of those sample types. The CDR1 and CDR2 encoded by the germline V gene (reference sequence) are LGHDT and YNNKEL. V is shortened by 0 bases, J by 3 bases, and the region joining them spans 14 bases. The CDR3 runs 16 amino acids, cysteine and phenylalanine included. Just the 48-base CDR3 DNA is kept, in frame starting at base 1. The immunoSEQ Assay, a bias-controlled multiplex PCR, was used to amplify TCRbeta CDR3 regions from genomic DNA. The paper's processing steps were these. The number of nucleated cells in each sample was estimated by amplification of reference gene primers within the assay. Sequence reads were collapsed and filtered to measure the absolute abundance of every unique TCRbeta CDR3 rearrangement. For each sample, productive Simpson clonality was calculated as the square root of Simpson's diversity index over productive rearrangements. TCRdb provides this immuneACCESS table in a form limited to in-frame rearrangements. Some clones are lacking; in checked studies, under half of them reflect an unresolved V gene, and why the rest are absent is not known. V and J calls and clone size are copied from that table; D and trimming were computed from the DNA. The sample includes 100,000 or so clones, with roughly 76% observed a single time. The ten top clones hold around 10% of the sample.

To note about this clone: Its antigen target is currently unknown. No much larger clone exists at a distance of one base, and base qualities are not known.

The chain uses TRBV3-1 (or the pseudogene TRBV3-2) and TRBJ1-1; perhaps TRBD1 is the D gene, with 5 bases matching. Sequenced: peripheral blood. The TCR was taken from a woman in her seventies with acute or convalescent COVID-19. The CDR3 has the sequence CASSQELATRDTEAFF. The DNA sequence is as follows: TGTGCCAGCAGCCAAGAATTGGCGACCAGGGACACTGAAGCTTTCTTT.